Listed below are T cell receptor beta chains from one sample, sequenced in a study of radiation and T cells in renal cell carcinoma. The method was immunoSEQ multiplex PCR; TCRdb's version includes in-frame clones alone and lacks a portion of them. The sample contains 150,000 to 200,000 clones, 88% of which appear only once. Here the sequenced sample was blood, taken from a patient whose treatment included radiotherapy and nephrectomy. The receptors originated from a woman aged 45-60 years with renal cell carcinoma. Both conserved end residues are part of each CDR3. The D gene is left open where the match is weak. A clone size is listed for some rows: how often the clone was seen (once, few, many), or a class if it is expanded.

d_call clone_size j_call v_call cdr3_aa cdr3_nt
TRBD1 few TRBJ1-1 TRBV18 CASSSDRGVMNTEAFF TGTGCCAGCTCATCGGACAGGGGTGTTATGAACACTGAAGCTTTCTTT
NA NA TRBJ1-5 TRBV19 CASRITENSNQPQHF TGTGCCAGTAGGATTACAGAGAATAGCAATCAGCCCCAGCATTTT
NA NA TRBJ2-3 TRBV5-1 CASSSSPGGYTDTQYF TGCGCCAGCAGCTCATCTCCGGGCGGGTACACAGATACGCAGTATTTT
NA NA TRBJ1-1 TRBV5-6 CASSFGGLGTEAFF TGTGCCAGCAGCTTCGGGGGCTTGGGCACTGAAGCTTTCTTT
NA NA TRBJ1-2 TRBV14 CASSQGAYGYTF TGTGCCAGCAGCCAGGGAGCCTATGGCTACACCTTC
NA NA TRBJ1-2 TRBV7-3 CASSLTPAGTDGYTF TGTGCCAGCAGCTTAACCCCCGCAGGGACCGATGGCTACACCTTC
NA NA TRBJ1-6 TRBV21-1 CASSKEESSYNSPLHF TGTGCCAGCAGCAAAGAAGAGTCCTCCTATAATTCACCCCTCCACTTT
NA NA TRBJ1-4 TRBV5-1 CATKDGDIATNEKLFF TGCGCCACCAAGGACGGAGACATTGCAACTAATGAAAAACTGTTTTTT
NA NA TRBJ1-2 TRBV7-2 CASSSETIYGYTF TGTGCCAGCAGCTCTGAAACTATCTATGGCTACACCTTC
TRBD1 NA TRBJ1-1 TRBV29-1 CSVTGTGPTFLNTEAFF TGCAGCGTAACCGGGACAGGGCCGACTTTTCTGAACACTGAAGCTTTCTTT
TRBD1 NA TRBJ1-2 TRBV18 CASSLTGTGKLANYGYTF TGTGCCAGCTCGCTTACCGGGACAGGGAAACTAGCTAACTATGGCTACACCTTC
TRBD1 NA TRBJ2-3 TRBV29-1 CSVVGTVRGTQYF TGCAGCGTTGTAGGGACAGTTAGGGGTACGCAGTATTTT
NA NA TRBJ1-2 TRBV2 CASRPPGQIAEGNYGYTF TGTGCCAGCAGGCCTCCGGGACAAATCGCCGAAGGAAACTATGGCTACACCTTC
TRBD1 NA TRBJ1-2 TRBV7-9 CASSSEATGAYGYTF TGTGCCAGCAGCTCCGAGGCCACAGGGGCCTATGGCTACACCTTC
NA NA TRBJ2-7 TRBV7-2 CASSIVSGTSSYEQYF TGTGCCAGCAGTATAGTCAGCGGCACGAGCTCCTACGAGCAGTACTTC
TRBD1 NA TRBJ1-2 TRBV2 CASSELSGQEGYTF TGTGCCAGCAGTGAACTATCGGGACAGGAGGGCTACACCTTC
NA NA TRBJ1-1 TRBV7-2 CASSPTPAAEAFF TGTGCCAGCAGTCCAACCCCGGCTGCTGAAGCTTTCTTT
TRBD2 NA TRBJ2-1 TRBV18 CASSPPQRGDNEQFF TGTGCCAGCTCACCACCCCAGCGGGGGGACAATGAGCAGTTCTTC
TRBD1 NA TRBJ2-6 TRBV2 CASSGAGGSGANVLTF TGTGCCAGCAGTGGGGCAGGGGGCTCCGGGGCCAACGTCCTGACTTTC
TRBD1 NA TRBJ2-1 TRBV6-5 CASSAQGQGNNEQFF TGTGCCAGCAGCGCCCAGGGACAGGGGAACAATGAGCAGTTCTTC